The sample holds many counts of the clone carrying this T cell receptor (beta chain). What it binds is unknown. These data are taken from a study of T cell repertoires in cytomegalovirus infection. Points from the study as a whole: Identification of carriers of CMV plus the relevant HLA was performed using cumulative public TCR beta family frequency. CMV-specific TCR beta clonotypes restricted by HLA-C were the ones dominating the ex vivo response.

MiXCR was run by TCRdb on the reads, yielding one entry per CDR3 protein. The table lists 70,000 to 75,000 distinct CDR3 sequences, 3% to 4.5% of them singletons, with 22% in the top ten. In germline, CDR1 is MNHNS, CDR2 SASEGT. CDR3 length: 13 residues. The germline V and J ends were trimmed by 5 bases and 3 bases, with 8 bases remaining between them. The receptor was isolated from a human donor in good health (CMV status not recorded). Some clones in this sample may be carry-over from other donors' samples. The sequenced sample consisted of PBMCs. V usage is TRBV6-1 and J usage is TRBJ2-1; a possible D gene is TRBD1 (6 bases). CDR3 sequence (DNA): TGTGCCAGCAGTTCAGGGGTCTACAATGAGCAGTTCTTC. Protein sequence: CASSSGVYNEQFF.